These 7 T cell receptor beta chains share one sample of origin, sequenced in a study of CD8 T cells in Susac syndrome (dated by TCRdb to between 2019 and 2020). Receptor libraries were prepared by the immunoSEQ multiplex PCR assay. RNA was extracted using the RNeasy kit, and about 0.45 to 1 ug of the RNA was reverse transcribed with random hexamers. TCRdb reprocessed the public reads (quality trimming at Q25 with fastp, clone calling with MiXCR) and kept in-frame beta chains. All rows with the same CDR3 protein become a single entry with the most common DNA and genes. This sample comprises about 440,000 distinct CDR3 sequences, roughly 85% of them detected only once. The top ten constitute under 0.15% of the sample. The material sequenced was CD8+ T cells from PBMCs. The receptors were gathered from a human donor with multiple sclerosis.

The chain has TRBV30 and TRBJ1-5, with a tentative D call TRBD1 (6 bases). The CDR3 spans 16 residues. Trimming removed 0 bases from V and 5 bases from J, with 17 bases in between. The germline V gene has CDR1 GTSNPN and CDR2 SVGIG (reference sequence). The CDR3 spells CAWSVRTGWVDQPQHF. Written as DNA, the CDR3 is TGTGCCTGGAGTGTACGAACAGGGTGGGTGGATCAGCCCCAGCATTTT.

The chain uses TRBV4-1 and TRBJ1-5; D gene unclear. Germline CDR1 MGHRA, CDR2 YSYEKL. This CDR3 contains 14 residues. Trimming left V 2 bases short and J 2 bases short, with 7 bases between. The CDR3 is CASSQNGRNQPQHF. In nucleotides, the CDR3 is TGCGCCAGCAGCCAAAACGGCCGCAATCAGCCCCAGCATTTT.

This clonotype was counted once. The chain employs TRBV18 and TRBJ2-2; weak D call: TRBD1 (5 bases). The germline V gene has CDR1 KGHSH and CDR2 LQKENI. The CDR3 loop spans 15 amino acids. Trimming stripped 0 bases from V and 3 bases from J, with 8 bases between. The CDR3 loop is CASSPPSRDTGELFF. Here the CDR3 DNA reads TGTGCCAGCTCACCACCGTCCAGGGACACCGGGGAGCTGTTTTTT.

This chain links TRBV27 with TRBJ2-1; possibly TRBD2 for D (5 bases). Germline V lookup: CDR1 MNHEY, CDR2 SMNVEV (reference sequence). The CDR3 is 16 residues long. V dropped 6 bases and J dropped 0 bases, with 15 bases sitting between them. CDR3 bases: TGTGCCAGCAGAGTTTTCGGGGAGAGCTCCTACAATGAGCAGTTCTTC. Amino acid sequence: CASRVFGESSYNEQFF.

This chain connects TRBV30 to TRBJ1-6, with unresolved D. The V end was cut by 2 bases, the J end by 5 bases, with 7 bases between. CDR1 and CDR2 (germline): GTSNPN, SVGIG (reference sequence). This CDR3 contains 13 residues. In DNA, the CDR3 is TGTGCCTGGAGTACCGGGGATAATTCACCCCTCCACTTT. The encoded protein is CAWSTGDNSPLHF.

CDR3 residues: CAWSVGGNGYTF. The CDR3 DNA sequence: TGTGCCTGGAGTGTGGGAGGGAATGGCTACACCTTC. V usage is TRBV30 and J usage is TRBJ1-2; D ambiguous. The CDR3 spans 12 residues. V dropped 0 bases and J dropped 6 bases, with 8 bases sitting between them. CDR1 and CDR2 (germline): GTSNPN, SVGIG (reference sequence). The full variable domain, in which reference TRBV30 and TRBJ1-2 provide the parts outside the CDR3, is SQTIHQWPATLVQPVGSPLSLECTVEGTSNPNLYWYRQAAGRGLQLLFYSVGIGQISSEVPQNLSASRPQDRQFILSSKKLLLSDSGFYLCAWSVGGNGYTFGSGTRLTVV.

This clonotype was counted only a few times. The J gene is TRBJ2-5, the V gene TRBV6-1, with D possibly TRBD1 on 6 matching bases. The V end was cut by 8 bases, the J end by 5 bases, with 21 bases between. In germline, CDR1 is MNHNS, CDR2 SASEGT. The CDR3 spans 15 residues. CDR3: CASRPSDRPGETQYF. In nucleotides, the CDR3 is TGTGCCAGCCGCCCTTCTGACAGGCCCGGGGAGACCCAGTACTTC.